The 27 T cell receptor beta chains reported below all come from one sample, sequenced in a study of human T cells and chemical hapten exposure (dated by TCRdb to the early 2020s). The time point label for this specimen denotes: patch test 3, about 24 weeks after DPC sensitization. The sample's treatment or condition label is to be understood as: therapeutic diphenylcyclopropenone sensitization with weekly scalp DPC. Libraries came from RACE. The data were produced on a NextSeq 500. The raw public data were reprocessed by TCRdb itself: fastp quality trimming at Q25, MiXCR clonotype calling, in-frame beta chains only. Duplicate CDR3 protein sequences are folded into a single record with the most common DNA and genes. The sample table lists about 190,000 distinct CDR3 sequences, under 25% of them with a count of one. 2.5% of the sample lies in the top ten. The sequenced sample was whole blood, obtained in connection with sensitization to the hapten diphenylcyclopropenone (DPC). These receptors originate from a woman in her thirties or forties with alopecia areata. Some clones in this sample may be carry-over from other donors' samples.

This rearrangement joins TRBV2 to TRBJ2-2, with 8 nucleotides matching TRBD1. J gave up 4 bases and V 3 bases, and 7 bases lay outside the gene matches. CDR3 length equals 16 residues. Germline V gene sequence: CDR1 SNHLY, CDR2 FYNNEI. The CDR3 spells CASSEDQGASTGELFF. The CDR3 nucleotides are TGTGCCAGCAGTGAGGATCAGGGGGCCTCCACCGGGGAGCTGTTTTTT.

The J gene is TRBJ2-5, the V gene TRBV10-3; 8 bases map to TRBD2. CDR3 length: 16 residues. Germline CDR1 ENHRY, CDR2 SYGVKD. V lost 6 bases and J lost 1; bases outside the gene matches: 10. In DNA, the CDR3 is TGTGCCATCAGGAGCAACCAAGGACTAGCCCAAGAGACCCAGTACTTC. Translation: CAIRSNQGLAQETQYF.

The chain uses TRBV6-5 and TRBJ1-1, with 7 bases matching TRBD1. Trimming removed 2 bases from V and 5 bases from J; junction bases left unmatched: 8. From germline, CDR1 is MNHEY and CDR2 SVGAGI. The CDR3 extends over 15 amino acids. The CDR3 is CASSYGRGGRTEAFF. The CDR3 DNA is TGTGCCAGCAGTTACGGTCGAGGGGGCAGGACTGAAGCTTTCTTT.

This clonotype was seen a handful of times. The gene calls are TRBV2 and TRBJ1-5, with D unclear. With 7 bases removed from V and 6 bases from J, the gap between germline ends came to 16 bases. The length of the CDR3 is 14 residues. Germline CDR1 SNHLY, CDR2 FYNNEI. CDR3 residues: CASTAGSRSQPQHF. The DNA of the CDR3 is TGTGCCAGCACCGCGGGAAGTAGGAGTCAGCCCCAGCATTTT.

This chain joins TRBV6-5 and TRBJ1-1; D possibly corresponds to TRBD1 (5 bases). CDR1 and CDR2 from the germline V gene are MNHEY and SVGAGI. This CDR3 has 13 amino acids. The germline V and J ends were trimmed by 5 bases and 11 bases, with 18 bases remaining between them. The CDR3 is CASSPRVGDTAFF. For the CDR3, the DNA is TGTGCCAGCAGTCCCAGGGTGGGGGATACGGCTTTCTTT.

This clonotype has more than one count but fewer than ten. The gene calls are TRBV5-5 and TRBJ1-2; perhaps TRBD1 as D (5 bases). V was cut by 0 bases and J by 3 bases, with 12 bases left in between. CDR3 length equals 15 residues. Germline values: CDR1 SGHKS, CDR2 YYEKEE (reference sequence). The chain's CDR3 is CASSLVSRRDYGYTF. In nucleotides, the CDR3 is TGTGCCAGCAGCTTGGTATCTCGCAGGGACTATGGCTACACCTTC.

The chain's CDR3 is CASRSRGGELFF. The CDR3 DNA reads as TGTGCCAGCAGGTCTCGAGGGGGGGAGCTGTTTTTT. V usage is TRBV12-3 or TRBV12-4 and J usage is TRBJ2-2, with a weak D call TRBD2 (5 bases). Between the trimmed V and J ends, which lost 6 bases and 8 bases, there was a span of 10 bases. The CDR3 extends over 12 amino acids.

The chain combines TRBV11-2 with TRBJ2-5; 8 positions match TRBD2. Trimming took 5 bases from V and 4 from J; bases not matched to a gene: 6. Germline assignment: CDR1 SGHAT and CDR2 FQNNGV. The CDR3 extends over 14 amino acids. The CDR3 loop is CASSRGLGPETQYF. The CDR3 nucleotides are TGTGCCAGCAGCCGGGGACTAGGGCCAGAGACCCAGTACTTC. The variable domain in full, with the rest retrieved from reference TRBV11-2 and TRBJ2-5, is EAGVAQSPRYKIIEKRQSVAFWCNPISGHATLYWYQQILGQGPKLLIQFQNNGVVDDSQLPKDRFSAERLKGVDSTLKIQPAKLEDSAVYLCASSRGLGPETQYFGPGTRLLVL.

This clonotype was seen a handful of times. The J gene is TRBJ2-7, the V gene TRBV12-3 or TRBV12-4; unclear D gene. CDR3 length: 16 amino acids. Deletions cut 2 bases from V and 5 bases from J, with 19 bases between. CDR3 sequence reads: CASSLQSIGINDEQYF. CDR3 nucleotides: TGTGCCAGCAGTTTACAGAGTATCGGTATAAACGACGAGCAGTACTTC.

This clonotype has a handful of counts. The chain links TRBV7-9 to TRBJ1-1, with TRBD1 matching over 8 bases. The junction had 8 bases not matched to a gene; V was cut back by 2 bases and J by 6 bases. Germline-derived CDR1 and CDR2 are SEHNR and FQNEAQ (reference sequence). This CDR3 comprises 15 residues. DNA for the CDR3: TGTGCCAGCAGCTTATTTCCGACAGGGGCCGCTGAAGCTTTCTTT. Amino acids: CASSLFPTGAAEAFF.

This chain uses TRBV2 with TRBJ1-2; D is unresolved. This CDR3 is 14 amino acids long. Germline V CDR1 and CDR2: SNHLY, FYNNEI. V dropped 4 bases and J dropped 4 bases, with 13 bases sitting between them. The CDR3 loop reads CASSAGVSLYGYTF. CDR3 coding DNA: TGTGCCAGCAGTGCTGGAGTCAGCCTCTATGGCTACACCTTC. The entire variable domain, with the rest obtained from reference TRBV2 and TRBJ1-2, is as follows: EPEVTQTPSHQVTQMGQEVILRCVPISNHLYFYWYRQILGQKVEFLVSFYNNEISEKSEIFDDQFSVERPDGSNFTLKIRSTKLEDSAMYFCASSAGVSLYGYTFGSGTRLTVV.

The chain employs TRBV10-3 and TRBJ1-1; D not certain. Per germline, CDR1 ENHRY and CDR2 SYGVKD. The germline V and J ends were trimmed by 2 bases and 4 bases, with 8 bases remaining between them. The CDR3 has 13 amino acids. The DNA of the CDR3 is TGTGCCATCAGTGAGGCGCCGGGCACTGAAGCTTTCTTT. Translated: CAISEAPGTEAFF.

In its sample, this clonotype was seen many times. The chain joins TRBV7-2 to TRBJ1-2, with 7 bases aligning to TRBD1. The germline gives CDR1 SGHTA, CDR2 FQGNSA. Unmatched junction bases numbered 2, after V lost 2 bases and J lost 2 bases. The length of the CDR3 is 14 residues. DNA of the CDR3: TGTGCCAGCAGCTTATCACAGGGGAACTATGGCTACACCTTC. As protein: CASSLSQGNYGYTF.

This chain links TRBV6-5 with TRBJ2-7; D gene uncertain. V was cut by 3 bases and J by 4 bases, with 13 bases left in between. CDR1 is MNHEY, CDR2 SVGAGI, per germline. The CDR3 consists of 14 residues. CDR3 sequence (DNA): TGTGCCAGCAGTTATGCGTCGACGATGTACGAGCAGTACTTC. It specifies CASSYASTMYEQYF.

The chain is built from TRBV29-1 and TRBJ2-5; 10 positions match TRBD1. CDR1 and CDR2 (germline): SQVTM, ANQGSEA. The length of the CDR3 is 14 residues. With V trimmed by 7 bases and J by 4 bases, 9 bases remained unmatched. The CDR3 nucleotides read TGCAGCGCCCGGACAGGGGGGGGAGGAGAGACCCAGTACTTC. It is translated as CSARTGGGGETQYF.

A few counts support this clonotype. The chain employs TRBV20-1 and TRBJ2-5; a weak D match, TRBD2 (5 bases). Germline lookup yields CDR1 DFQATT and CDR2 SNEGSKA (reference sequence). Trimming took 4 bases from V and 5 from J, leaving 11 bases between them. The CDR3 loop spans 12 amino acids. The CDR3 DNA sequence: TGCAGTGCTACACTAGTTGTTGAGACCCAGTACTTC. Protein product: CSATLVVETQYF.

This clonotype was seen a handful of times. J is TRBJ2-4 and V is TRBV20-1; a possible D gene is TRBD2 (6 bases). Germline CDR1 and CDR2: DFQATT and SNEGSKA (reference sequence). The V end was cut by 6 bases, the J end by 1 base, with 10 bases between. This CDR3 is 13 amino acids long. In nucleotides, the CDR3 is TGCAGTGCCGGGGGAGCGGCCAAAAACATTCAGTACTTC. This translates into CSAGGAAKNIQYF.

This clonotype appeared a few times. The CDR3 sequence is CASSVATVEGPTEAFF. The CDR3 nucleotides are TGTGCCAGCAGCGTAGCTACGGTGGAGGGTCCCACTGAAGCTTTCTTT. The chain uses TRBV9 and TRBJ1-1, with D uncertain. CDR3 length equals 16 residues. Trimming left V 0 bases short and J 4 bases short, with 16 bases between. Looked up from germline, CDR1 is SGDLS and CDR2 is YYNGEE.

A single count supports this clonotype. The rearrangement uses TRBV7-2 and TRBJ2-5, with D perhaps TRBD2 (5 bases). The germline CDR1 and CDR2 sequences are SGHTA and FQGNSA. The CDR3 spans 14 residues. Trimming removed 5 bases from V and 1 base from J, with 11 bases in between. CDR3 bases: TGTGCCAGCAGCCGGAGGACGCTCCAAGAGACCCAGTACTTC. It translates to CASSRRTLQETQYF. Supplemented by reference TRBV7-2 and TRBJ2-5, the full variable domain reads GAGVSQSPSNKVTEKGKDVELRCDPISGHTALYWYRQSLGQGLEFLIYFQGNSAPDKSGLPSDRFSAERTGGSVSTLTIQRTQQEDSAVYLCASSRRTLQETQYFGPGTRLLVL.

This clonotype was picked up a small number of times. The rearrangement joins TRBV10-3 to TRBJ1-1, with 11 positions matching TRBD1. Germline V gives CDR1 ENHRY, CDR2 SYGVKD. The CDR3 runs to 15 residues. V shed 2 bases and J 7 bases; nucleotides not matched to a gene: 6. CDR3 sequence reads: CAISERTGGGGEAFF. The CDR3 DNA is TGTGCCATCAGTGAGCGGACAGGGGGCGGGGGTGAAGCTTTCTTT.

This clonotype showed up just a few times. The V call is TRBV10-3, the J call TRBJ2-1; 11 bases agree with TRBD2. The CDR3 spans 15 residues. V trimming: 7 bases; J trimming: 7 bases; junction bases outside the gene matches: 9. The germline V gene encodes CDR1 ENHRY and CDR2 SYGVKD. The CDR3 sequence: CAINPGLAVVNEQFF. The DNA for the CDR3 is TGTGCCATCAATCCGGGACTAGCGGTGGTGAATGAGCAGTTCTTC.

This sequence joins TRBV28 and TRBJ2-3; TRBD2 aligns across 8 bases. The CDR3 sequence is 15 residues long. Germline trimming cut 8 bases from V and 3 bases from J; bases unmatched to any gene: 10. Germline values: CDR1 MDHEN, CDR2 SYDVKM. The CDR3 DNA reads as TGTGCCAGCCGCCCAGCGGGAGTAGAGACAGATACGCAGTATTTT. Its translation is CASRPAGVETDTQYF.

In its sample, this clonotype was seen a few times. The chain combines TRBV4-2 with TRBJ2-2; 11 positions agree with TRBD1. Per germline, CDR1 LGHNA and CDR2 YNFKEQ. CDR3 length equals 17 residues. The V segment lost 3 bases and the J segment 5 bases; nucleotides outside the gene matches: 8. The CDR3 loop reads CASSQEAGTGGTGELFF. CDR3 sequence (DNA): TGTGCCAGCAGCCAGGAAGCCGGGACAGGGGGTACCGGGGAGCTGTTTTTT.

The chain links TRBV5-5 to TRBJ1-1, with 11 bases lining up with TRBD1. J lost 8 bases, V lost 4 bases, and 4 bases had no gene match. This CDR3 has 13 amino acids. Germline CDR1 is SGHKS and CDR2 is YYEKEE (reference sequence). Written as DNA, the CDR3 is TGTGCCAGCAGCATGGACAGGGGGCGCGAAGCTTTCTTT. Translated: CASSMDRGREAFF.

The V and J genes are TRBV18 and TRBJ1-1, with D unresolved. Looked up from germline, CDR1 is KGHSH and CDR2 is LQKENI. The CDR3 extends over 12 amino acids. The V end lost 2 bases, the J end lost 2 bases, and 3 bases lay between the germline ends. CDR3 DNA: TGTGCCAGCTCACCAAAAAACACTGAAGCTTTCTTT. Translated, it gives CASSPKNTEAFF.

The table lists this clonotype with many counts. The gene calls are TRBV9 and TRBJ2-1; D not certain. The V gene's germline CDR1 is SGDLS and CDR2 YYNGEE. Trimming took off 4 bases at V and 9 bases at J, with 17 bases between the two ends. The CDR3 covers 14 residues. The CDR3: CASSHPELRREQFF. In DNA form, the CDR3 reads TGTGCCAGCAGCCATCCGGAACTTCGCCGTGAGCAGTTCTTC.

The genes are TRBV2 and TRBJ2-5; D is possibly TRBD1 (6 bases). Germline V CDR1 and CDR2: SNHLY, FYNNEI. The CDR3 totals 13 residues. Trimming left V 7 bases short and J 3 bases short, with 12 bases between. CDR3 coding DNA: TGTGCCAGCATGAGGGACATCGAAGAGACCCAGTACTTC. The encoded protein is CASMRDIEETQYF. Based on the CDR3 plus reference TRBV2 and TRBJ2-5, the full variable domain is EPEVTQTPSHQVTQMGQEVILRCVPISNHLYFYWYRQILGQKVEFLVSFYNNEISEKSEIFDDQFSVERPDGSNFTLKIRSTKLEDSAMYFCASMRDIEETQYFGPGTRLLVL.